The clone carrying this T cell receptor (beta chain) was observed once. V dropped 2 bases and J dropped 8 bases, with 16 bases sitting between them. The CDR3 is 16 residues long. Germline V lookup: CDR1 KGHSH, CDR2 LQKENI. In the original analysis: Researchers report that nucleated cell counts were estimated from reference gene primer amplification. Sequencing used immunoSEQ multiplex PCR; TCRdb keeps in-frame clones, though not all of them. Clone size and the V and J calls come from that table; the DNA yielded D and trimming. Of more than 95,000 clones in the sample, over 70% are singletons; the top ten hold approximately 12%. The data were obtained in a study of blood T cell repertoires in COVID-19. The overall study: Collection of acute and convalescent COVID-19 samples took place in the United States, Italy and Spain. PBMCs, B-cell-depleted T cells, or T cells provided the cDNA or gDNA that made up the material.

This TCR was sampled from a human donor in a cohort sampled during active or convalescent COVID-19. Sequencing input: peripheral blood. This chain joins TRBV18 and TRBJ1-6; TRBD1 is a possible D gene (5 bases). DNA for the CDR3: TGTGCCAGCTCACCAAGGACAAGGCGGCCGGATTCACCCCTCCACTTT. This gives the protein CASSPRTRRPDSPLHF.